These T cell receptor beta chains were read from a single sample in a study of tumor-infiltrating lymphocytes in primary liver carcinoma. From the multiplex PCR reads, TCRdb called clonotypes with MiXCR, one entry per CDR3 protein. The sample has 190,000 or so distinct CDR3 sequences; less than 65% are singletons. What was sequenced was peripheral blood. These receptor sequences come from an older woman with primary liver carcinoma and hepatitis B virus infection. Each CDR3 is given with its conserved first and last residue. A D gene is named only where the DNA matches it firmly. Clone size appears in some rows only: once, few, many, or a class for an expanded clone.

v_gene,j_gene,d_gene,abundance,CDR3nt,CDR3aa
TRBV25-1,TRBJ1-1,NA,few,TGTGCCAGCAGTGGGAAGGCCGGAGACGCTTTCTTT,CASSGKAGDAFF
TRBV4-2,TRBJ2-7,NA,many,TGTGCCAGCAGCCAAGAAGCGTCGGTCGAGCAGTACTTC,CASSQEASVEQYF
TRBV11-2,TRBJ2-7,TRBD2,NA,TGTGCCAGCATCCAAGAGCGGGGACCCTCCTACGAGCAGTACTTC,CASIQERGPSYEQYF
TRBV28,TRBJ2-1,TRBD2,NA,TGTGCCAGCAGTCGAGGAACTAGCGGGATATTGAGTGAGCAGTTCTTC,CASSRGTSGILSEQFF
TRBV5-1,TRBJ2-7,TRBD1,few,TGCGCCAGTAGCCAATTGTATGGGACAGGCTCCTACGAGCAGTACTTC,CASSQLYGTGSYEQYF
TRBV6-2/TRBV6-3,TRBJ2-7,TRBD2,NA,TGTGCCAGCAGCTCCACCGGACTAGCGGGAACCGCCTACGAGCAGTACTTC,CASSSTGLAGTAYEQYF
TRBV11-2,TRBJ2-7,NA,few,TGTGCCAGCAGAGACATAAGGTGGCCTTACGAGCAGTACTTT,CASRDIRWPYEQYF
TRBV11-2,TRBJ2-7,NA,NA,TGTGCCAGCAGCTTAGGGGTGAGGAGCTCCTACGACCAGTACTTC,CASSLGVRSSYDQYF
TRBV7-9,TRBJ2-7,TRBD2,few,TGTGCCAGCAGCCGAAGCGCTAGCGGATACGAGCAGTACTTC,CASSRSASGYEQYF
TRBV6-1,TRBJ2-4,TRBD2,NA,TGTGCCAGTAGTGAAGAGGCAAGCGGGAGGACTAGCGCCAAAACCATTCAGCACTTC,CASSEEASGRTSAKTIQHF
TRBV30,TRBJ1-5,NA,few,TGTGCCTGGAGTGTAAGCAGCAATCAGCCCCAGCATTTT,CAWSVSSNQPQHF